A single sample is the source of the 9 T cell receptor beta chains below, sequenced in a study of cytomegalovirus exposure and HLA in healthy donors. The PCR ran on 60 Vbeta and 13 Jbeta primers. The data were produced by immunoSEQ multiplex PCR, yet TCRdb's version contains in-frame clones alone and is incomplete. Of approximately 110,000 clones in the sample, about 68% were seen once. Material for sequencing was PBMCs. These receptors all come from a man aged 25-45 years in good health and CMV-seropositive.

As to this clone: At one of its ends the junction is not consistent with the germline gene, which may arise from a read error. The chain has TRBV7-8 and TRBJ2-7; possible D gene TRBD2, 6 bases. The CDR3 consists of 15 residues. Germline lookup yields CDR1 SGHVS and CDR2 FQNEAQ. CDR3 in DNA: TGTGCCAGCAGCTTCGGGACTCAGGGCTCCTACGAGCAGCACTTC. This codes for CASSFGTQGSYEQHF.

Here the CDR3 DNA reads TGTGCCTGGAGCGGAGGGGTTAAGCCCCAGCATTTT. It translates to CAWSGGVKPQHF. V is TRBV30 and J is TRBJ1-5, with a tentative D call TRBD1 (5 bases). The ends were cut back, 3 bases at V and 8 bases at J, with 11 bases in the middle. The CDR3 contains 12 residues. Germline values: CDR1 GTSNPN, CDR2 SVGIG (reference sequence).

CDR3 sequence reads: CASSGERGQGDTDTQYF. The DNA for the CDR3 is TGTGCCAGCAGTGGAGAACGAGGACAGGGCGATACAGATACGCAGTATTTT. The chain has TRBV2 and TRBJ2-3, with 8 bases lining up with TRBD1. V gave up 4 bases and J gave up 3 bases; unmatched junction bases: 12. This CDR3 region has 17 residues. Germline CDR1 and CDR2: SNHLY and FYNNEI.

The V call is TRBV5-1, the J call TRBJ2-5, with D perhaps TRBD1 (6 bases). V shed 4 bases and J shed 2 bases, with 12 bases lying between them. The CDR3 extends over 14 amino acids. Germline-derived CDR1 and CDR2 are SGHRS and YFSETQ. CDR3 in amino acids: CASSPGQMQETQYF. The CDR3 nucleotides are TGCGCCAGCAGCCCAGGACAGATGCAAGAGACCCAGTACTTC.

The rearrangement joins TRBV19 to TRBJ1-1, with a tentative D call TRBD1 (5 bases). The CDR3 extends over 13 amino acids. Germline V CDR1 and CDR2: LNHDA, SQIVND (reference sequence). The V gene lost 6 bases and the J gene lost 0 bases, with 8 bases spanning the gap. The CDR3 nucleotides are TGTGCCAGTAGCGGACACCTGAACACTGAAGCTTTCTTT. It codes for CASSGHLNTEAFF.

The chain combines TRBV28 with TRBJ2-5, with no clear D. The DNA matches TRBJ2-7 better at its end, which makes the J call doubtful. The CDR3 runs 14 residues. Germline V gives CDR1 MDHEN, CDR2 SYDVKM. The CDR3 is CASTLGWVFDEQYF. CDR3 nucleotide sequence: TGTGCCAGCACCCTAGGCTGGGTTTTCGACGAGCAGTACTTC.

This chain joins TRBV5-1 and TRBJ1-6; a weak D match, TRBD1 (6 bases). In germline, CDR1 is SGHRS, CDR2 YFSETQ. This CDR3 region has 15 residues. Trimming cost V 2 bases and J 5 bases, with 11 bases left between them. Written as DNA, the CDR3 is TGCGCCAGCAGCTTACAGGGACAAAATAATTCACCCCTCCACTTT. Its protein is CASSLQGQNNSPLHF.

V is TRBV6-5 and J is TRBJ2-5, with 7 bases lining up with TRBD2. Germline CDR1 and CDR2: MNHEY and SVGAGI. The CDR3 is made up of 14 amino acids. The ends lost 2 bases at V and 5 bases at J; junction bases unmatched: 5. The CDR3 loop reads CASSYETSRETQYF. The CDR3, as DNA: TGTGCCAGCAGTTACGAGACTAGCCGTGAGACCCAGTACTTC.

This clone was seen only a few times. The rearrangement uses TRBV27 and TRBJ1-6; D ambiguous. V gave up 6 bases and J gave up 4 bases, with 4 bases separating them. This CDR3 has 12 residues. The germline CDR1 and CDR2 sequences are MNHEY and SMNVEV (reference sequence). As DNA, the CDR3 is TGTGCCAGCAGCCAATATAATTCACCCCTCCACTTT. Translation: CASSQYNSPLHF.